This is a list of T cell receptor beta chains from one sample in a study of graft-versus-host responses after intestinal transplantation. For these TCRs, the target antigens are not known. Sequenced by immunoSEQ multiplex PCR; TCRdb stores in-frame clones only, minus some. The data hold 80,000 to 100,000 clones, with 92% observed a single time. The sequencing used unstimulated CD4+ T cells sorted from spleen or lymph node cells, collected before intestinal transplant. The receptors here all came from a human donor who received an intestinal transplant. The CDR3 runs from the conserved cysteine through the conserved F or W. The order of the fields is CDR3 length, J gene, V gene, D gene, clone size, CDR3 DNA, CDR3 protein. The D gene is left open where the match is weak. The size entry is marked missing in some rows and otherwise reads once, few, many or a size class.

>14|TRBJ2-1|TRBV30|-|-
TGTGCCTGGACCATCAACATCCCTGGCAATGAGCAGTTCTTC
CAWTINIPGNEQFF
>15|TRBJ2-7|TRBV5-6|-|-
TGTGCCAGCAGCTTGGGGCCCCAGGTTGACTACGAGCAGTACTTC
CASSLGPQVDYEQYF
>18|TRBJ2-1|TRBV10-3|TRBD2|-
TGTGCCATCAGTAAAACTCGGGTGGGGACTAGCGGGAGGGATGAGCAGTTCTTC
CAISKTRVGTSGRDEQFF
>13|TRBJ2-1|TRBV6-1|-|-
TGTGCCAGCAGTGGACTTCCGCACAGGGAGCAGTTCTTC
CASSGLPHREQFF
>16|TRBJ1-2|TRBV6-1|TRBD1|-
TGTGCCAGCAGTGAAGCTCGCAGGGGGCGGGCCTATGGCTACACCTTC
CASSEARRGRAYGYTF
>12|TRBJ1-5|TRBV6-5|-|-
TGTGCCAGCAGTCCTAGGGGTCAGCCCCAGCATTTT
CASSPRGQPQHF
>18|TRBJ1-2|TRBV12-5|-|-
TGTGCTAGTGGTTCTCCGGGACAAGAAATTCACGCTAACTATGGCTACACCTTC
CASGSPGQEIHANYGYTF
>12|TRBJ1-2|TRBV15|-|-
TGTGCCACCAGCAGAGACAGGGGCGGCTACACCTTC
CATSRDRGGYTF
>14|TRBJ2-1|TRBV4-3|-|-
TGCGCCGGGGGGGGTGCGGGGGACAACAATGAGCAGTTCTTC
CAGGGAGDNNEQFF
>15|TRBJ2-5|TRBV6-5|TRBD1|-
TGTGCCAGCAGGAACCGGGACAGCTACCAAGAGACCCAGTACTTC
CASRNRDSYQETQYF
>17|TRBJ2-2|TRBV5-1|TRBD2|once
TGCGCCAGCAGCTTGGGCACTAGCGGGATAAGCACCGGGGAGCTGTTTTTT
CASSLGTSGISTGELFF
>17|TRBJ1-5|TRBV30|TRBD1|-
TGTGCCTGGAGTGCCGCCCCGGGACAGTATAGCAATCAGCCCCAGCATTTT
CAWSAAPGQYSNQPQHF
>17|TRBJ1-4|TRBV28|TRBD1|-
TGTGCCAGCAGTGACTACCCACCGGGACAGTCTAATGAAAAACTGTTTTTT
CASSDYPPGQSNEKLFF
>15|TRBJ2-1|TRBV6-5|-|-
TGTGCCAGCACCACGCCAGCGGCGGGATACCATGAGCAGTTCTTC
CASTTPAAGYHEQFF
>16|TRBJ2-7|TRBV6-1|-|-
TGTGCCAGCAGTGTCCTCCCGGTGATTAGCTCCTACGAGCAGTACTTC
CASSVLPVISSYEQYF
>17|TRBJ2-3|TRBV7-9|TRBD2|-
TGTGCCAGCAGCCTACTTCGCGGGAGAAGGTCCACAGATACGCAGTATTTT
CASSLLRGRRSTDTQYF
>17|TRBJ1-3|TRBV6-1|TRBD1|-
TGTGCCAGCAGTGAATTGGGACAGGGGTGGATCGGAAACACCATATATTTT
CASSELGQGWIGNTIYF
>16|TRBJ2-1|TRBV30|TRBD2|-
TGTGCCTGGGGGGGTAGCGGGGGACGAAAGAACAATGAGCAGTTCTTC
CAWGGSGGRKNNEQFF
>14|TRBJ1-2|TRBV7-2|TRBD1|-
TGTGCCAGCAGCTTAGATGGGACAGGGGGGGGCTACACCTTC
CASSLDGTGGGYTF
>17|TRBJ2-3|TRBV4-2|TRBD2|-
TGTGCCAGCAGAACAGACACCGGGACTAGCATTGCAGATACGCAGTATTTT
CASRTDTGTSIADTQYF
>13|TRBJ2-7|TRBV29-1|-|-
TGCAGCGCCCGCGCAGCAGGGACCTACGAGCAGTACTTC
CSARAAGTYEQYF
>16|TRBJ1-3|TRBV6-1|-|-
TGTGCCAGCAGTGAAGTCCCCGCGACAGGTGGAAACACCATATATTTT
CASSEVPATGGNTIYF
>16|TRBJ2-1|TRBV19|-|-
TGTGCCAGTAGTATAGGGAGGGACAGAGCCTACAATGAGCAGTTCTTC
CASSIGRDRAYNEQFF
>15|TRBJ2-7|TRBV6-5|TRBD1|-
TGTGCCAGCAGTCTCCGACAGGGTGGTTCCTACGAGCAGTACTTC
CASSLRQGGSYEQYF
>16|TRBJ1-2|TRBV4-1|TRBD1|-
TGCGCCAGCAGCCAAGTTAGGGCAGGGGGCTACTATGGCTACACCTTC
CASSQVRAGGYYGYTF
>18|TRBJ2-1|TRBV7-2|TRBD2|-
TGTGCCAGCAGCTTCCGTCTAGCGGGGGGCACGGGTTACAATGAGCAGTTCTTC
CASSFRLAGGTGYNEQFF
>16|TRBJ2-7|TRBV4-3|TRBD2|-
TGCGCCAGCAGCCAAGAATTCGCGGGGGATGTATACGAGCAGTACTTC
CASSQEFAGDVYEQYF
>13|TRBJ1-1|TRBV13|-|-
TGTGCCAGCAGCTTAAAGAGGATAACTGAAGCTTTCTTT
CASSLKRITEAFF
>12|TRBJ2-5|TRBV7-2|-|-
TGTGCCAGCAGCTTAGAAGCAGAGACCCAGTACTTC
CASSLEAETQYF
>16|TRBJ1-4|TRBV7-2|-|-
TGTGCCAGCAGCTTAACGGGACCAGGGGCTGGGGAAAAACTGTTTTTT
CASSLTGPGAGEKLFF